This T cell receptor beta chain was sequenced during a study of blood T cells in healthy people across ages. Study at large: Template switching retrieved approximately one barcoded beta molecule for each two T cells. Study results and limitations: Age brought a roughly linear fall in TCR beta diversity measured per million T cells.

For every donor, a draw yielded 9.5 to 10 milliliters of peripheral blood. The authors ran a second PCR of roughly 7 to 11 cycles using a sample-barcoded 5' primer and a J-beta primer mix. From the 5' RACE reads, TCRdb called clonotypes with MiXCR, one entry per CDR3 protein. The sample has over a million distinct CDR3 sequences, over 35% seen once; the top ten hold 18%. V lost 3 bases, J lost 4 bases, and 6 bases stayed unmatched. Germline values: CDR1 SGDLS, CDR2 YYNGEE. CDR3 length equals 15 residues. Regarding this clonotype: Its antigen is undetermined.

The chain is built from TRBV9 and TRBJ2-1; 8 bases map to TRBD2. Sequenced input: blood. This receptor was identified in a woman aged 55 to 70 in good health. Here the CDR3 reads CASSAEAGVYNEQFF. CDR3 bases: TGTGCCAGCAGCGCAGAAGCGGGAGTTTACAATGAGCAGTTCTTC.